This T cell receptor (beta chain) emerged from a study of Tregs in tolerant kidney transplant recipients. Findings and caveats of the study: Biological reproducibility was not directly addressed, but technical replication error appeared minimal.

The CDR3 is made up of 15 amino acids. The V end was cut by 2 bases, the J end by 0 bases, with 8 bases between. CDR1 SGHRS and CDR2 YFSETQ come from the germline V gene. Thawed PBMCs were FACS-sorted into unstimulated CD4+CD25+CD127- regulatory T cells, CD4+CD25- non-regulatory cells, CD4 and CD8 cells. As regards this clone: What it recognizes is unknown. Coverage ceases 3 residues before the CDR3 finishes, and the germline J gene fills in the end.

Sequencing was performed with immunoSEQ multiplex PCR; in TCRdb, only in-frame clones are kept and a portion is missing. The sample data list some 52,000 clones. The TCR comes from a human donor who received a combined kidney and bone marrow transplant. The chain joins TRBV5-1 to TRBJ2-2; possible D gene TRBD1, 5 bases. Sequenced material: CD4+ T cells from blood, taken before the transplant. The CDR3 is CASSFDRTNTGELFF. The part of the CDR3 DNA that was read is TGCGCCAGCAGCTTTGACAGAACGAACACCGGGGAG.